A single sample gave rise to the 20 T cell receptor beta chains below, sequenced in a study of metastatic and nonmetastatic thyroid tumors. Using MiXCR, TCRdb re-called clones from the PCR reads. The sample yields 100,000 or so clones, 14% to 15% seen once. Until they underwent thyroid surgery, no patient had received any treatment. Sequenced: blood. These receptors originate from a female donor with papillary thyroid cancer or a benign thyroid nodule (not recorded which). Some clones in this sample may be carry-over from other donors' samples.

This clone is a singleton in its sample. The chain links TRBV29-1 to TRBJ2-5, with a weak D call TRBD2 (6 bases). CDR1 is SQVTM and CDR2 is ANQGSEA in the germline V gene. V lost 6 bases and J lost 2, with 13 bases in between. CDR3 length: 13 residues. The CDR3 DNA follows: TGCAGCGTCCAAGGAGGGTGGCAAGAGACCCAGTACTTC. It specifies CSVQGGWQETQYF.

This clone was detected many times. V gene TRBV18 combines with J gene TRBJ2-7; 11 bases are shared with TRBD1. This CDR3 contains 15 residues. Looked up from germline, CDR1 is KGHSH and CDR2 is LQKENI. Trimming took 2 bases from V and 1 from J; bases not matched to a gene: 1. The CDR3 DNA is TGTGCCAGCTCACCAAGGGACAGGGGGTCCTACGAGCAGTACTTC. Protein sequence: CASSPRDRGSYEQYF.

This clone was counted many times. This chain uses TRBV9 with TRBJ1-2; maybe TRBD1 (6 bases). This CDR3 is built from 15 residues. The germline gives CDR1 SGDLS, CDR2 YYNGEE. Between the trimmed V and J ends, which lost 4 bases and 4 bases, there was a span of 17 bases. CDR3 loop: CASSTPRGGTYGYTF. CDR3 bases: TGTGCCAGCAGCACCCCAAGGGGGGGTACCTATGGCTACACCTTC. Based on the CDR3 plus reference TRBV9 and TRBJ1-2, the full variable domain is DSGVTQTPKHLITATGQRVTLRCSPRSGDLSVYWYQQSLDQGLQFLIQYYNGEERAKGNILERFSAQQFPDLHSELNLSSLELGDSALYFCASSTPRGGTYGYTFGSGTRLTVV.

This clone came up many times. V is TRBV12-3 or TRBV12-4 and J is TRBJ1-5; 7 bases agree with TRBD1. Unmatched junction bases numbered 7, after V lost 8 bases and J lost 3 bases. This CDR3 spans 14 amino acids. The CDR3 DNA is TGTGCCAGCGGAGGACAGGCCCACAATCAGCCCCAGCATTTT. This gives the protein CASGGQAHNQPQHF.

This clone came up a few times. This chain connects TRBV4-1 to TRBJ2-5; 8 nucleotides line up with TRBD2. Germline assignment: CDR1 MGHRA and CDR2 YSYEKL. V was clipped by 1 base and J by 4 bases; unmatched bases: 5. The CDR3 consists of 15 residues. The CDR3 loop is CASSQAGLARETQYF. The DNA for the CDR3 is TGCGCCAGCAGCCAAGCAGGACTAGCAAGAGAGACCCAGTACTTC.

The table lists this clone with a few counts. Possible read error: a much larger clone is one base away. The CDR3 DNA is TGTGCCAGCAGTTTGATTCCCTCTTATACGCAGTATTTT. It specifies CASSLIPSYTQYF. This rearrangement joins TRBV28 to TRBJ2-3; D not certain. V lost 3 bases and J 7 bases, leaving 11 bases between the germline ends. Per germline, CDR1 MDHEN and CDR2 SYDVKM. The CDR3 covers 13 residues.

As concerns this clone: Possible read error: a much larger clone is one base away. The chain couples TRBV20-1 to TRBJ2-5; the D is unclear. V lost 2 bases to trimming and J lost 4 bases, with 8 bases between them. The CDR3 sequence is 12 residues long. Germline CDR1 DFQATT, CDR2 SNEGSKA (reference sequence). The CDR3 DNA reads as TGCAGTGCTAGATGGGCCATAGAGACCCAGTACTTC. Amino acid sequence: CSARWAIETQYF.

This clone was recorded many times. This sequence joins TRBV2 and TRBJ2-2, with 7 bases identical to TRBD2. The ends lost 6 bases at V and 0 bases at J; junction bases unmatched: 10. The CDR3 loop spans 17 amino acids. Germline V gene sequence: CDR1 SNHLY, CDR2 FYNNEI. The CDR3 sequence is CASRPTSRGANTGELFF. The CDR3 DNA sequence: TGTGCCAGCAGACCCACGTCACGGGGGGCGAACACCGGGGAGCTGTTTTTT.

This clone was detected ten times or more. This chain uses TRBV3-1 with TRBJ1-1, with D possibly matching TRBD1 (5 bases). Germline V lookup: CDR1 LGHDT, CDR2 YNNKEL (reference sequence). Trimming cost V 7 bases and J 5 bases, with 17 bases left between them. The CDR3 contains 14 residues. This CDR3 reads CASTDSGGYTEAFF. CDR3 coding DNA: TGTGCCAGCACCGATTCTGGGGGGTATACTGAAGCTTTCTTT. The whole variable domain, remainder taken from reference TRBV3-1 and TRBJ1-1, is DTAVSQTPKYLVTQMGNDKSIKCEQNLGHDTMYWYKQDSKKFLKIMFSYNNKELIINETVPNRFSPKSPDKAHLNLHINSLELGDSAVYFCASTDSGGYTEAFFGQGTRLTVV.

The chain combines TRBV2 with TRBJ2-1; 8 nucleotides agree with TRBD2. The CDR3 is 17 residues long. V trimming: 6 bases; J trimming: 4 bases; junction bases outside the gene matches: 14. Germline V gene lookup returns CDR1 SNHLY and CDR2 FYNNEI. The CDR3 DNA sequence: TGTGCCAGCAGACCACGGGAGGCGGGGGGCACTTACAATGAGCAGTTCTTC. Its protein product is CASRPREAGGTYNEQFF.

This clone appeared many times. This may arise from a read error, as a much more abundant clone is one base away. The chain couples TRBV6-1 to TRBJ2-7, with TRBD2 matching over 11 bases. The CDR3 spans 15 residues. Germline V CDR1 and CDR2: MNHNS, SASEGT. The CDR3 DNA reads TGTGCCAGCACTGTGACTAGCGGGGACCACTACGAGCGGTACTTC. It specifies CASTVTSGDHYERYF.

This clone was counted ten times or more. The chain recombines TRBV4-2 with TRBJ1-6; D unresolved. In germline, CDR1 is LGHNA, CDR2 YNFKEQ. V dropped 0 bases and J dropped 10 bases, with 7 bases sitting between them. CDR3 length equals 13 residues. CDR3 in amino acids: CASSQESGSPLHF. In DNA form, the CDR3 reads TGTGCCAGCAGCCAAGAGTCAGGCTCACCCCTCCACTTT.

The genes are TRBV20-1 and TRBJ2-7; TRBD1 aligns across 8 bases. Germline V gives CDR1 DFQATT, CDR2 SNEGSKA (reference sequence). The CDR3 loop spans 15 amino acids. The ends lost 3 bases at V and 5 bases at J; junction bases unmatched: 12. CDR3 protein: CSASPPRTGLDEQYF. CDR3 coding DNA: TGCAGTGCTAGCCCGCCCCGGACAGGGTTAGACGAGCAGTACTTC.

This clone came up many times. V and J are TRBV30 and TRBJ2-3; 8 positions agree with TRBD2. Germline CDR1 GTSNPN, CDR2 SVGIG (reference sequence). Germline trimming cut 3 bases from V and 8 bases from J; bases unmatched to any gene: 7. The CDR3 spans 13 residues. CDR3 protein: CAWRRGGAATQYF. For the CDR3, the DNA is TGTGCCTGGAGACGGGGGGGGGCTGCTACGCAGTATTTT.

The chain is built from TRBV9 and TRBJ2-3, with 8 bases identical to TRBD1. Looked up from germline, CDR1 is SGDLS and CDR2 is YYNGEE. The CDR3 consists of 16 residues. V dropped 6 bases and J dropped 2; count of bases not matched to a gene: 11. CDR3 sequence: CASIQGAWGFTDTQYF. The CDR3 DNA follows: TGTGCCAGCATCCAGGGGGCGTGGGGTTTCACAGATACGCAGTATTTT.

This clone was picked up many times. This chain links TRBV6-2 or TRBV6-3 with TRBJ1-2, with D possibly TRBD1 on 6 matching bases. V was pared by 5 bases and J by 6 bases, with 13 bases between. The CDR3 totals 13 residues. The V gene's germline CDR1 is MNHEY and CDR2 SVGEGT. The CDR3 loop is CASSANRVDGYTF. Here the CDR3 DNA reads TGTGCCAGCAGTGCGAACAGGGTGGATGGCTACACCTTC.

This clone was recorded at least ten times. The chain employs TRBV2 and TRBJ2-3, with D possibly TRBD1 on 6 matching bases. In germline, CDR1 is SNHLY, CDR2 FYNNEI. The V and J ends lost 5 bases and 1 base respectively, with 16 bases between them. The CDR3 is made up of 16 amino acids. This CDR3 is CASSRAGVEGTDTQYF. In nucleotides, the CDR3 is TGTGCCAGCAGTCGGGCAGGGGTCGAGGGCACAGATACGCAGTATTTT.

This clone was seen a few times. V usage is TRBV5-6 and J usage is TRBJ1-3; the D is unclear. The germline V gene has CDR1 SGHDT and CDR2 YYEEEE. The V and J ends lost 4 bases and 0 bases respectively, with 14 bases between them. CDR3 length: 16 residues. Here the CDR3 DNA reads TGTGCCAGCAGCCCGTTAGACACCAGCTCTGGAAACACCATATATTTT. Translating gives CASSPLDTSSGNTIYF.

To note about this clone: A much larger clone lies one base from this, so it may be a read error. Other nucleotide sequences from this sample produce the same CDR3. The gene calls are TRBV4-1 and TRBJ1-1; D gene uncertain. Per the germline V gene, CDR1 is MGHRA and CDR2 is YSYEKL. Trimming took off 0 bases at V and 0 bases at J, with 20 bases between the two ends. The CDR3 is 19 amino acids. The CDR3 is CASSQDERGVFGLNTEAFF. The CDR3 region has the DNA TGCGCCAGCAGCCAAGATGAGCGGGGAGTCTTTGGGTTGAACACTGAAGCTTTCTTT.

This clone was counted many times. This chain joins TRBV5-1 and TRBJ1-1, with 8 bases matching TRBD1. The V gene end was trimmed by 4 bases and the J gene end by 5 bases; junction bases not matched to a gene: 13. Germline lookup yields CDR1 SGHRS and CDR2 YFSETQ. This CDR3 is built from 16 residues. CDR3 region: CASSVTPGTGRTEAFF. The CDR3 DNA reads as TGCGCCAGCAGCGTAACCCCCGGGACAGGAAGGACTGAAGCTTTCTTT.